One T cell receptor beta chain is described in this entry. No antigen is known for it. With 2 bases removed from V and 0 bases from J, the gap between germline ends came to 11 bases. CDR3 length: 16 amino acids. Germline V gene sequence: CDR1 KGHSY, CDR2 FQNENV. Generated by immunoSEQ multiplex PCR, the TCRdb table keeps only in-frame clones and is missing some. Of 95,000 to 150,000 clones listed, approximately 85% were seen once; the top ten hold 3.5% to 4.5%. These data are taken from a study of T cell responses to AZD1222 COVID-19 vaccine. General study results and limits: Sampling that yielded the repertoires occurred only after the peak T cell response.

This receptor was taken from an adult who received the AZD1222 COVID-19 vaccine. This sample comprised peripheral blood, obtained 28 days after the second AZD1222 dose. The chain links TRBV16 to TRBJ1-5; TRBD1 might be the D (6 bases). CDR3 sequence (DNA): TGTGCCAGCAGCCAAGGACAGACAGATAGCAATCAGCCCCAGCATTTT. It is translated as CASSQGQTDSNQPQHF.